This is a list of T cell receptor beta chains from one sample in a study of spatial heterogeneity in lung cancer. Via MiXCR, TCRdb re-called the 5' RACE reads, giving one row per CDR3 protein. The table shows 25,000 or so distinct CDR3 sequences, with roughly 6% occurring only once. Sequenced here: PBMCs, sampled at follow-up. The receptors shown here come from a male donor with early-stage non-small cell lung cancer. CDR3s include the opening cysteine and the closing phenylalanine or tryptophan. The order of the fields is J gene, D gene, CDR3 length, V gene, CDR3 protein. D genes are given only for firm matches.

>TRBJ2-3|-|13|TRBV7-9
CASSPSSTDTQYF
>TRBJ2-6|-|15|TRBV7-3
CASSLRGSESDVLTF
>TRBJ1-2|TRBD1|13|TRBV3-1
CASSRTGSNGYTF
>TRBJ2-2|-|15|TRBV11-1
CASSPTGEGAGELFF
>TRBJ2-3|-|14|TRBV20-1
CSAKNQLDTDTQYF
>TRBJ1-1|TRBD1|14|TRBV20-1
CSARDARGPTEAFF
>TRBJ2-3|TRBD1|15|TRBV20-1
CSAHPRTGATDTQYF
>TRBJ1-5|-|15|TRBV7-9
CASSYRGGPNQPQHF
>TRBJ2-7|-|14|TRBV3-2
CASLPGRTVREQYF
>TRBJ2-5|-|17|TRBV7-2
CASSPLGRTKGGETQYF
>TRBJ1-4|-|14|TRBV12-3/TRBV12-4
CASSPTMVFEKLFF
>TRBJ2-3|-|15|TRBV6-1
CASSGGLQFTDTQYF
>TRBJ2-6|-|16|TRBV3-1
CASSLPPGSGANVLTF
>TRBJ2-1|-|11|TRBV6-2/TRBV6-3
CASIHFNEQFF
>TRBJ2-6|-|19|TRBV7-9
CASSLRGRTPSSGANVLTF
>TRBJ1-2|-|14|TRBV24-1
CATSDTGRGGGYTF
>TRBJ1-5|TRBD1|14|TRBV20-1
CSARKGQSNQPQHF
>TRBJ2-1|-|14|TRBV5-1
CASSLGNNYNEQFF
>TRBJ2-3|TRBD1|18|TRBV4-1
CASSSSRLQGRPTDTQYF
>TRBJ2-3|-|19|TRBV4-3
CASSLTPRSGILSTDTQYF
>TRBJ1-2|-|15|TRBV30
CASPAGQSANYGYTF
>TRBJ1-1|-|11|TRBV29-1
CSVGRGTEAFF
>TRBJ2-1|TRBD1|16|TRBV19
CASRGQGALSYNEQFF
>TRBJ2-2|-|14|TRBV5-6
CASSRPAGAGELFF
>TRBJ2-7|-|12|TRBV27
CASSPGLYEQYF
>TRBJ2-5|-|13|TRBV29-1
CSGGTNPQETQYF
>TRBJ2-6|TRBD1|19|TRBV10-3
CAISWDPGQGMAGANVLTF
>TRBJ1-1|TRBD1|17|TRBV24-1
CATSDLGQGGPNTEAFF
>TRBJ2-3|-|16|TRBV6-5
CASSYFGGSGTDTQYF
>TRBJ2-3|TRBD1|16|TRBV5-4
CASSRGTGVSTDTQYF
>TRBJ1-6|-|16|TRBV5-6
CASSPTESSYNSPLHF
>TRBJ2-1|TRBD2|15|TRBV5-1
CASTLTSGWYNEQFF
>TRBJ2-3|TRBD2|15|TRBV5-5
CASSRGLAETDTQYF
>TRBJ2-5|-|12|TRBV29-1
CSSTRVAETQYF
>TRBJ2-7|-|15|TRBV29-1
CSVEASSGHSSEQYF
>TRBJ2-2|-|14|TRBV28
CASSTEFGAGELFF
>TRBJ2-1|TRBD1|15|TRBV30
CAWSGPGQGVNEQFF
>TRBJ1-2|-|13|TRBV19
CASSIGGTYGYTF